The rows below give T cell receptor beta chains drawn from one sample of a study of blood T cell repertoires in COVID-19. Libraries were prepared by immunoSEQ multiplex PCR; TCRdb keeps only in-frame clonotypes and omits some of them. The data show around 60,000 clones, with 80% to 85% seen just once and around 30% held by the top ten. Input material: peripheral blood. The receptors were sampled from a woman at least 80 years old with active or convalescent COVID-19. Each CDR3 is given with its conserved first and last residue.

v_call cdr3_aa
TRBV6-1 CASSERYSGNTIYF
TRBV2 CASSESGYQPQHF
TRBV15 CATSSGDRDGTEAFF
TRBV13 CASSLVGGSTEAFF
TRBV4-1 CASSPGSSGMRTEAFF
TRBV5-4 CASSISGGEETQYF
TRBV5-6 CASSVSYEQYF
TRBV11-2 CASSLLQGKAFF
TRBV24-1 CATSWLVPNSPLHF
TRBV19 CASSIEVVPDTQYF
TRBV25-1 CASSEGIVGDTIYF
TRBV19 CASSTSGFSGNTIYF
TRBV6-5 CASSRDRGSPYEQYF
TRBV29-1 CSVVGSLAGGSSTDTQYF
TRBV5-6 CASSYGIKGASEAFF
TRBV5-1 CASSDPGGGSYNEQFF
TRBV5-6 CASIPLPGQGSSGNTIYF
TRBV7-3 CASSLQGGTEAFF
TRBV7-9 CASSLAGLQGAFF
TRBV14 CASSLYSTNTEAFF
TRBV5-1 CASQRGGYNEQFF
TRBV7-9 CASSPFQAGVDTEAFF
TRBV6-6 CASSSQGGPGNTIYF
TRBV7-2 CASSYTVMNTEAFF
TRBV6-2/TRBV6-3 CASSYSSRHQPQHF
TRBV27 CASSRRDSYNSPLHF
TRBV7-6 CASSLRASGYNEQFF
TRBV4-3 CASSQDLVRQETQYF
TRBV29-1 CSGITGGPYTDTQYF
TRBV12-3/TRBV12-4 CASRPPQDNEQFF
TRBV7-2 CASSLTGSTEAFF
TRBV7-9 CPSLGTCGGPRHGETQYF
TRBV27 CASSEGGSSGNTIYF
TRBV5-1 CASSLAGFEQFF
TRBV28 CASSLGLRTTEAFF
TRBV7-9 CASSSSDRYTGELFF
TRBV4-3 CASSQEAGAAYEQYF
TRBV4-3 CASSQDRGLNTEAFF
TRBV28 CASSFLTSYTEAFF
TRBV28 CATGPSGLFF
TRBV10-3 CAISEDRPLQQPQHF
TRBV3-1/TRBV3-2 CASSQGSLGRDTYNEQFF
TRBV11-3 CASSITGTSHTGELFF
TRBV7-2 CASSLSTPGQGSKNIQYF
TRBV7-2 CASSRGMGWVTEAFF
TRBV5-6 CASSSYRVFQETQYF
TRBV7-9 CASSLARDQPQHF
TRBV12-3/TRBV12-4 CASEGQENIQYF
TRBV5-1 CASSRDKNTEAFF
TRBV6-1 CASSGTRYSSYNEQFF
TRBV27 CASNRAPWTGAGNTEAFF
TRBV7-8 CASRTGLAGVETQYF
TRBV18 CASRATGTSATDTQYF
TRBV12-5 CASGLGAPSAHTQYF